The present T cell receptor (beta chain) was sequenced within a study of T cells in pancreatic ductal adenocarcinoma. Germline lookup yields CDR1 MGHRA and CDR2 YSYEKL. This CDR3 comprises 17 residues. Losses at the gene ends were 1 base for V and 0 bases for J; bases not matched to a gene: 5. Surgery without prior neoadjuvant therapy was the treatment of the selected pancreatic ductal adenocarcinoma patients. Some clones are missing from TCRdb's copy, which holds only in-frame ones; the method was immunoSEQ multiplex PCR. The sample lists about 97,000 clones, 90% to 95% occurring once. The study, taken as a whole, reports: Tumor and blood clonality did not differ significantly, about 0.112 versus 0.072.

Of note for this clone: Its cognate antigen is unknown.

V and J are TRBV4-1 and TRBJ2-2, with 7 bases identical to TRBD1. Sequenced material: PBMCs. This receptor was obtained from a human donor with pancreatic ductal adenocarcinoma. The CDR3 nucleotides read TGCGCCAGCAGCCAAGTACTCGGGACAGCGAACACCGGGGAGCTGTTTTTT. It specifies CASSQVLGTANTGELFF.